Described below is a single T cell receptor beta chain sequence and its context. Libraries were prepared by immunoSEQ multiplex PCR; TCRdb keeps only in-frame clonotypes and omits some of them. The sample carries under 2,500,000 clones, roughly 95% recorded once. The V gene lost 4 bases and the J gene lost 14 bases, with 18 bases spanning the gap. The length of the CDR3 is 13 residues. Germline V lookup: CDR1 SGHKS, CDR2 YYEKEE (reference sequence). The data belong to a study of shared clonotypes between healthy human individuals. The chain recombines TRBV5-5 with TRBJ1-4; D unresolved. Sequencing was carried out using naive CD4+ T cells sorted from blood. Subset defined: CD45RA+ positively selected. The TCR comes from a man younger than 35 in good health. The CDR3 here is CASSQWTESKLFF. CDR3 coding DNA: TGTGCCAGCAGCCAATGGACGGAGTCCAAGCTGTTTTTT. Looking up the rest from reference TRBV5-5 and TRBJ1-4 gives the full variable domain: DAGVTQSPTHLIKTRGQQVTLRCSPISGHKSVSWYQQVLGQGPQFIFQYYEKEERGRGNFPDRFSARQFPNYSSELNVNALLLGDSALYLCASSQWTESKLFFGSGTQLSVL.